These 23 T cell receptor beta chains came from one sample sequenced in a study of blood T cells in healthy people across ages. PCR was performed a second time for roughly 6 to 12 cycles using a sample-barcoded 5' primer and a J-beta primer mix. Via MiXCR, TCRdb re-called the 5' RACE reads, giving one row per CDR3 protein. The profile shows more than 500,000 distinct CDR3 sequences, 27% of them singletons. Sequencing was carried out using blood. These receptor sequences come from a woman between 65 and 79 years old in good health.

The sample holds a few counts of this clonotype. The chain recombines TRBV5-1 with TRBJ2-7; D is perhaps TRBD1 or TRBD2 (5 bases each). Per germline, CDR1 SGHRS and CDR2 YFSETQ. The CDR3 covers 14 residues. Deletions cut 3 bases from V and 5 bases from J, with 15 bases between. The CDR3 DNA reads TGCGCCAGCAGCTCTGGGACCCCTAGTGACGAGCAGTACTTC. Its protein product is CASSSGTPSDEQYF.

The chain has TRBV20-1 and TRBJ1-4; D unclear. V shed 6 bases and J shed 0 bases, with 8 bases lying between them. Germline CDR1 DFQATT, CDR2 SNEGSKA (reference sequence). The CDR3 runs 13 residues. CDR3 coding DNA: TGCAGTGCCGCGTACTCAACTAATGAAAAACTGTTTTTT. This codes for CSAAYSTNEKLFF.

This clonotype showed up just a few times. The CDR3 DNA reads TGCAGCGTTGATTCTGTGGGCTCAAACATTCAGTACTTC. Protein: CSVDSVGSNIQYF. The chain has TRBV29-1 and TRBJ2-4; D uncertain. Between the trimmed V and J ends, which lost 3 bases and 6 bases, there was a span of 12 bases. The CDR3 has 13 residues. CDR1 SQVTM and CDR2 ANQGSEA come from the germline V gene.

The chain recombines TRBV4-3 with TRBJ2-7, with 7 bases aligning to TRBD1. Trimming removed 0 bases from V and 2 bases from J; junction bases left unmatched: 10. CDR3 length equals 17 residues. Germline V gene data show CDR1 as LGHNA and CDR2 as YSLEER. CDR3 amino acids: CASSQDSGYRGPYEQYF. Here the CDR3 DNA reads TGCGCCAGCAGCCAAGATTCGGGATACAGGGGACCCTACGAGCAGTACTTC.

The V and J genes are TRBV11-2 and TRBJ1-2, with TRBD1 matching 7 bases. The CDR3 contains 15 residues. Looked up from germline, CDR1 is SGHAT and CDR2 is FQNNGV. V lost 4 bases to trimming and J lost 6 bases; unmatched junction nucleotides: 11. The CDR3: CASSWGQFPPNGYTF. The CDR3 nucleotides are TGTGCCAGCAGCTGGGGACAGTTCCCCCCCAATGGCTACACCTTC.

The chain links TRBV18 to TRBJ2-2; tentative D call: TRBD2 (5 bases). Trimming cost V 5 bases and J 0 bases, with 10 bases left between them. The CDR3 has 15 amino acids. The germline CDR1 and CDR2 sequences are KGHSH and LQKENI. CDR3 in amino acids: CASSSYGTNTGELFF. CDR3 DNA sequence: TGTGCCAGCTCATCCTACGGGACGAACACCGGGGAGCTGTTTTTT.

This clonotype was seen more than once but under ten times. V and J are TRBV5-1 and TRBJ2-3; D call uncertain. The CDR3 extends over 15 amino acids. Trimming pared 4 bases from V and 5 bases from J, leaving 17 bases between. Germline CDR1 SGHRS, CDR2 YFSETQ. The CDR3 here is CASSPKPDPLDTQYF. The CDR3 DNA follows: TGCGCCAGCAGCCCGAAACCCGACCCTTTAGATACGCAGTATTTT.

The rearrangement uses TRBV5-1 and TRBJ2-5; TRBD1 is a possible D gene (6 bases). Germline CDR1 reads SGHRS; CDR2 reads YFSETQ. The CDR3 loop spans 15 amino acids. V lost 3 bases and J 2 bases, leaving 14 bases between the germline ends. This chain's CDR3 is CASSSPDSDQETQYF. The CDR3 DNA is TGCGCCAGCAGCTCGCCGGACAGTGATCAAGAGACCCAGTACTTC.

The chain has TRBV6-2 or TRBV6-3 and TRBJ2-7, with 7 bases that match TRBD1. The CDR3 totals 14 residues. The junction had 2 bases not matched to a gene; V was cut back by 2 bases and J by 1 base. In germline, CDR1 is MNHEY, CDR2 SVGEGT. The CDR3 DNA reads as TGTGCCAGCAGTTACACCAGGGGGTCCTACGAGCAGTACTTC. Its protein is CASSYTRGSYEQYF.

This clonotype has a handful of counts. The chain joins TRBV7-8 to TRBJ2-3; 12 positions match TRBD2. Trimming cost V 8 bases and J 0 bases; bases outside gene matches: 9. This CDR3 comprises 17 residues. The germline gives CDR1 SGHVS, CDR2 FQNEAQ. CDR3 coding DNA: TGTGCCAGCTCCCCACTAGCGGGGGGACCTAGCACAGATACGCAGTATTTT. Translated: CASSPLAGGPSTDTQYF.

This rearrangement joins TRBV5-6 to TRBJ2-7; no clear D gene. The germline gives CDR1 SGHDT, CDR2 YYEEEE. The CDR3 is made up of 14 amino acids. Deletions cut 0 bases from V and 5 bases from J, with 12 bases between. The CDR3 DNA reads TGTGCCAGCAGCTTGGTACGAAACGACAACGAGCAGTACTTC. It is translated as CASSLVRNDNEQYF.

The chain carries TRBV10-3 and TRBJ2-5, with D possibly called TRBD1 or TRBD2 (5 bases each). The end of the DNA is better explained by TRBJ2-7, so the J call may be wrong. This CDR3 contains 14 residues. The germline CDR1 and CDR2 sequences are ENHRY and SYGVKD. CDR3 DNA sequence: TGTGCCTCCCGGGACGGTACTAGCTCCTACGAGCAGTACTTC. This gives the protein CASRDGTSSYEQYF.

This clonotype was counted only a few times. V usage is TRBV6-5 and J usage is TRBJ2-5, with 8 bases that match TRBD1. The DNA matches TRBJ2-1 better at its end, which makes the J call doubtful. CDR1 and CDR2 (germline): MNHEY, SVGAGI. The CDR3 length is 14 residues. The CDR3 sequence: CASSVDRGGNEQFF. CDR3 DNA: TGTGCCAGCAGTGTTGACAGGGGAGGAAATGAGCAGTTCTTC.

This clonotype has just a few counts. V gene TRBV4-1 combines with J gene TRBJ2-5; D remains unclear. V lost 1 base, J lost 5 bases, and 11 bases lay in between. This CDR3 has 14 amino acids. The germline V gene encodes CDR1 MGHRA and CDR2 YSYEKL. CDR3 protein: CASSQGTSPETQYF. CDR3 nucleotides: TGCGCCAGCAGCCAAGGAACATCGCCGGAGACCCAGTACTTC.

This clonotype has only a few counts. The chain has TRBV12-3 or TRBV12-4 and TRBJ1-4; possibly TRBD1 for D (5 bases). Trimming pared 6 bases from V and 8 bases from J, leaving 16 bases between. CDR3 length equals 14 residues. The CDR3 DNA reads TGTGCCAGCAGCCCTGGCAGGGTACGAGAAAAACTGTTTTTT. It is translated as CASSPGRVREKLFF.

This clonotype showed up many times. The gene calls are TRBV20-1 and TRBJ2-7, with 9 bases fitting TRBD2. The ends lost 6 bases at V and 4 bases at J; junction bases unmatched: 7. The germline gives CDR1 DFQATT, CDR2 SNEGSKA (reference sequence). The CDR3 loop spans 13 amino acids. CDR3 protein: CSAQFSGGYEQYF. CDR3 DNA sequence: TGCAGTGCCCAGTTCAGCGGGGGGTACGAGCAGTACTTC.

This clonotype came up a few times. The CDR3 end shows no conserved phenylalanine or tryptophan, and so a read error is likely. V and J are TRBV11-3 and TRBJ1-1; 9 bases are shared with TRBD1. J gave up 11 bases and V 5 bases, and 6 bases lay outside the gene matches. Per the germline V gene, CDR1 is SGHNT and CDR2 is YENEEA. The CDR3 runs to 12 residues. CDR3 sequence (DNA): TGTGCCAGCAGCCGGGGACAGGGAACGGCTTTCCTT. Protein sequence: CASSRGQGTAFL.

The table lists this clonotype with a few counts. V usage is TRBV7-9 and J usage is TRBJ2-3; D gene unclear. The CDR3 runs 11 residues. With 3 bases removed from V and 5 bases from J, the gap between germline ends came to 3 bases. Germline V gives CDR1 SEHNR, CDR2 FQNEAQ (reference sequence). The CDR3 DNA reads TGTGCCAGCAGCTTTGAAGATACGCAGTATTTT. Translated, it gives CASSFEDTQYF.

DNA for the CDR3: TGTGCCAGCAGCCCGGGACAGGGTCCTCAGCCCCAGCATTTT. Encoded protein: CASSPGQGPQPQHF. The V gene is TRBV7-9, the J gene TRBJ1-5, with 9 bases that match TRBD1. This CDR3 has 14 amino acids. CDR1 and CDR2 (germline): SEHNR, FQNEAQ (reference sequence). J was trimmed by 6 bases and V by 5 bases; bases with no gene match: 5.

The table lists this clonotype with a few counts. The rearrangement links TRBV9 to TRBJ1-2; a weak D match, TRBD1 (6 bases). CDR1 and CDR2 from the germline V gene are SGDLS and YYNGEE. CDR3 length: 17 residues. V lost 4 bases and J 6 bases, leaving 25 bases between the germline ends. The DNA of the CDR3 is TGTGCCAGCAGCCCCCGGATCGACTCAGAACAGGGACATGGCTACACCTTC. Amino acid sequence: CASSPRIDSEQGHGYTF.

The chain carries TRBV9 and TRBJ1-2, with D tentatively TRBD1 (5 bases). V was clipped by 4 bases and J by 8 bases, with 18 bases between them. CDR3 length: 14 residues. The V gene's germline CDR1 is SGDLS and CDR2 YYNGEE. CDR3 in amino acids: CASSPGEGRKGYTF. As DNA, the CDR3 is TGTGCCAGCAGCCCCGGCGAGGGACGAAAGGGCTACACCTTC.

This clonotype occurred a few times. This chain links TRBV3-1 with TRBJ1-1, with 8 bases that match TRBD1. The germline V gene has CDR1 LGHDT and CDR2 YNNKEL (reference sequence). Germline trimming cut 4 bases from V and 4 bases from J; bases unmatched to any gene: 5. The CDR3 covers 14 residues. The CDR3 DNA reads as TGTGCCAGCAGCCTGGGACAGGTTAGCACTGAAGCTTTCTTT. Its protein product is CASSLGQVSTEAFF.

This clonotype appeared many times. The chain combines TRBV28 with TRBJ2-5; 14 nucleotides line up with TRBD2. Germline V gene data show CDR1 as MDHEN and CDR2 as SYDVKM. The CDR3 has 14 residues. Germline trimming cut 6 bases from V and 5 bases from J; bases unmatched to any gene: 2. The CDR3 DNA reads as TGTGCCAGCAGCCGGACTAGCGGGGGGGAGACCCAGTACTTC. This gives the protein CASSRTSGGETQYF.